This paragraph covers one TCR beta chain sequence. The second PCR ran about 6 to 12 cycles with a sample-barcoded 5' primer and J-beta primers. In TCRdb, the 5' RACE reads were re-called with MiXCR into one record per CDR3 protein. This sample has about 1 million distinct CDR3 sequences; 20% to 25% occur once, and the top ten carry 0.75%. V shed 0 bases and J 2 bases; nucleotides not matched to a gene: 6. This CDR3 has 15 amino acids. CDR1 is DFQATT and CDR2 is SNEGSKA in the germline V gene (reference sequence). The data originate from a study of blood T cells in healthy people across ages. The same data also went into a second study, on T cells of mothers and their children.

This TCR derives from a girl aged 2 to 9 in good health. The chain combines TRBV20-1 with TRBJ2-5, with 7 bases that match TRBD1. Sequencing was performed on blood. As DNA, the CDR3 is TGCAGTGCTAGAGAGACCCGGACAGGACAAGAGACCCAGTACTTC. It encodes CSARETRTGQETQYF.